Listed here is a single T cell receptor (beta chain). CDR1 and CDR2 (germline): LNHDA, SQIVND (reference sequence). The CDR3 has 15 amino acids. The V gene end was trimmed by 6 bases and the J gene end by 7 bases; junction bases not matched to a gene: 8. Ages ranged from roughly 18 to 95 years, with residence in 24 US areas. Each participant's cohort was designated according to participant-reported clinical history. The data derive from a study of blood T cell repertoires in COVID-19. Background on the study: Acute and convalescent COVID-19 specimens originated in the United States, Italy and Spain.

In the authors' methods: Estimated nucleated cell counts came from reference gene primer amplification. Sequencing used immunoSEQ multiplex PCR; TCRdb keeps in-frame clones, though not all of them. The V and J calls and clone size were taken over from that table, and D and trimming were inferred from the DNA. The data show 160,000 or so clones, 81% seen once. The receptor comes from a woman aged 40 to 55 with acute COVID-19. The sequenced material came from PBMCs or T cells enriched from blood (not recorded which). This chain uses TRBV19 with TRBJ2-2; 10 bases align to TRBD2. CDR3 nucleotides: TGTGCCAGTAGGGAAGCGGGAGGGCCGAGCGGGGAGCTGTTTTTT. Translated, it gives CASREAGGPSGELFF.